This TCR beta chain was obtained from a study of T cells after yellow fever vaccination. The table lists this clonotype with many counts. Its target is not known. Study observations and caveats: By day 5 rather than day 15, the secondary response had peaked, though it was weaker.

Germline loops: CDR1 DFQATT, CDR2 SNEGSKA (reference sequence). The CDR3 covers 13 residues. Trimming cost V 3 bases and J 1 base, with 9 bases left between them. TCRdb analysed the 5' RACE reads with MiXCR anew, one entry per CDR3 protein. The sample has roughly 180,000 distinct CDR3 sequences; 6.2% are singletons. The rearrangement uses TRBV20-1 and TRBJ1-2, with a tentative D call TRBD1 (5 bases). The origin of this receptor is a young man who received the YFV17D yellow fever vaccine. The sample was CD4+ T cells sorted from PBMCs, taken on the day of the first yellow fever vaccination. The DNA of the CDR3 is TGCAGTGCTAGGGGGGTAGATAACTATGGCTACACCTTC. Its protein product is CSARGVDNYGYTF.